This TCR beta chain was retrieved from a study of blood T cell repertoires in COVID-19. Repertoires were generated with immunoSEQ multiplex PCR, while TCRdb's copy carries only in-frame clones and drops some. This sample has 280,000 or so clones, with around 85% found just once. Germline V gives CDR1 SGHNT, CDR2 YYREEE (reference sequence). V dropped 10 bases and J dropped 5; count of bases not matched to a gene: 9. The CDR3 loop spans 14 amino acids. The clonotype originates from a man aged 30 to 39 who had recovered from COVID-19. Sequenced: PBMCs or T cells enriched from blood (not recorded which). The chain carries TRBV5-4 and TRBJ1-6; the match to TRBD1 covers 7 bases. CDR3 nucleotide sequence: TGTGCCGGGCACGTGACAGGGAATAATTCACCCCTCCACTTT. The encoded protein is CAGHVTGNNSPLHF.